The source of this TCR beta chain is a study of T cell changes during pregnancy in multiple sclerosis. The CDR3 spans 14 residues. Germline V gene data show CDR1 as KGHSH and CDR2 as LQKENI. Trimming stripped 0 bases from V and 5 bases from J, with 10 bases between. Some clones are missing from TCRdb's copy, which holds only in-frame ones; the method was immunoSEQ multiplex PCR. The repertoire has more than 55,000 clones, about nine tenths of them found once; the top ten carry about 2%. The material was peripheral blood, obtained in the third trimester of pregnancy. The TCR was taken from a female donor in good health, enrolled as a control in a pregnancy study. The V call is TRBV18, the J call TRBJ1-2; D is unclear. CDR3 region: CASSPPIGSYGYTF. DNA for the CDR3: TGTGCCAGCTCACCACCTATCGGGTCTTATGGCTACACCTTC. Complete variable domain (other parts from reference TRBV18 and TRBJ1-2): NAGVMQNPRHLVRRRGQEARLRCSPMKGHSHVYWYRQLPEEGLKFMVYLQKENIIDESGMPKERFSAEFPKEGPSILRIQQVVRGDSAAYFCASSPPIGSYGYTFGSGTRLTVV.